These 5 T cell receptor beta chains share one sample of origin, sequenced in a study of cytomegalovirus exposure and HLA in healthy donors. The PCR employed 60 Vbeta primers together with 13 Jbeta primers. Repertoires were generated with immunoSEQ multiplex PCR, while TCRdb's copy carries only in-frame clones and drops some. The sample records about 130,000 clones, more than 70% being singletons. Sequenced input: PBMCs. These receptors all stem from a human donor in good health.

J is TRBJ1-6 and V is TRBV5-6, with 8 bases lining up with TRBD1. The junction had 10 bases not matched to a gene; V was cut back by 4 bases and J by 10 bases. CDR1 and CDR2 (germline): SGHDT, YYEEEE. CDR3 length: 15 amino acids. Here the CDR3 reads CASSLADREISPLHF. In DNA form, the CDR3 reads TGTGCCAGCAGCCTGGCGGACAGGGAGATATCACCCCTCCACTTT.

This clone was seen only once. The CDR3, as DNA: TGTGCCAGCAGTTTCGACAGGGGGGTTTCACCCCTCCACTTT. This sequence encodes CASSFDRGVSPLHF. The genes are TRBV6-5 and TRBJ1-6; 9 nucleotides line up with TRBD1. CDR1 MNHEY and CDR2 SVGAGI come from the germline V gene. The CDR3 length is 14 residues. The ends lost 4 bases at V and 9 bases at J; junction bases unmatched: 4.

This clone came up once. The rearrangement joins TRBV4-1 to TRBJ1-1; no clear D. Germline V gene sequence: CDR1 MGHRA, CDR2 YSYEKL. The CDR3 extends over 16 amino acids. V was cut by 1 base and J by 3 bases, with 15 bases left in between. The CDR3 loop reads CASSQGNQDLDTEAFF. The CDR3 bases are TGCGCCAGCAGCCAAGGTAATCAGGATCTTGACACTGAAGCTTTCTTT.

This chain connects TRBV6-4 to TRBJ2-5, with D tentatively TRBD2 (6 bases). The V end lost 7 bases, the J end lost 3 bases, and 15 bases lay between the germline ends. CDR3 length: 14 residues. Germline loops: CDR1 MRHNA, CDR2 SNTAGT. CDR3 bases: TGTGCCAGCACACCGGGACTTCGCAAAGAGACCCAGTACTTC. Its translation: CASTPGLRKETQYF.

This rearrangement joins TRBV5-1 to TRBJ1-1, with unresolved D. The CDR3 loop spans 14 amino acids. The germline gives CDR1 SGHRS, CDR2 YFSETQ. Trimming took off 0 bases at V and 1 base at J, with 7 bases between the two ends. CDR3: CASSLGLTNTEAFF. In DNA, the CDR3 is TGCGCCAGCAGCTTGGGGCTTACGAACACTGAAGCTTTCTTT.